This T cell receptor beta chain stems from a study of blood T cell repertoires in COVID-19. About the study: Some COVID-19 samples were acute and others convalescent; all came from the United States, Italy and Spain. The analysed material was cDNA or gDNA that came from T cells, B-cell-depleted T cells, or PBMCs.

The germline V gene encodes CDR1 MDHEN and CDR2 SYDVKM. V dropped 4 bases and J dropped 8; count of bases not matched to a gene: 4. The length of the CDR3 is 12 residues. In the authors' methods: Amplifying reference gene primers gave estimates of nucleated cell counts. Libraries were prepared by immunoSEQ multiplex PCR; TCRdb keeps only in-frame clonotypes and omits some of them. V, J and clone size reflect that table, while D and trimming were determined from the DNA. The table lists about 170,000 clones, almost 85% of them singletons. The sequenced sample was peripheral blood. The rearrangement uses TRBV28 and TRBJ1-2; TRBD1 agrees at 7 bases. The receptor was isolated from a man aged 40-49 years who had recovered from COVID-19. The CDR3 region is CASSSSDRGYTF. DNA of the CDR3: TGTGCCAGCAGTTCCTCGGACAGGGGCTACACCTTC.